This T cell receptor (beta chain) is drawn from a study of T-cell memory formation after mild COVID-19. Study results and limitations: Mainly CM and EM harbored the contracting CD4+ clones; mainly EMRA harbored the CD8+ ones. Second-wave clones reaching peak frequency on day 37 lacked confirmed SARS-CoV-2 specificity. Contracting clones from day 15 to 85 showed balanced CD4/CD8; later expanders favored CD4+.

About this clonotype itself: Antigen specificity is unknown.

V was clipped by 3 bases and J by 5 bases, with 5 bases between them. Germline V lookup: CDR1 DFQATT, CDR2 SNEGSKA (reference sequence). This CDR3 is 10 amino acids long. UMIs and sample barcodes were carried by the TCR alpha and TCR beta cDNA libraries that 5'RACE produced using constant-segment primers. TCRdb processed the 5' RACE reads anew with MiXCR; each CDR3 protein has one entry. The sample has about 16,000 distinct CDR3 sequences; around 25% are singletons. The TCR comes from a man between 18 and 29 years old who had mild COVID-19 (a few samples of this study predate the infection). Cell type and time point are not known. The sample comprised PBMCs or a T cell subset sorted from them (not recorded which). The chain couples TRBV20-1 to TRBJ2-7; no reliable D call. This chain's CDR3 is CSASEDEQYF. The CDR3 coding sequence is TGCAGTGCTAGTGAGGACGAGCAGTACTTC.